This T cell receptor beta chain was found in a study of CD8 T cells in Susac syndrome (dated by TCRdb to the late 2010s). For context, the study as a whole: Of the Susac syndrome patients who were sequenced, six had clinically active disease and about 8 were in clinical remission. Repertoire sequencing was used to test whether CD8+ T cell activation and differentiation in Susac syndrome was antigen driven. At blood withdrawal, Susac syndrome patients were either therapy-naive, taking corticosteroids (in some cases with IVIg as well), or taking IVIg alone. The study compared CD8+ T cell repertoire clonality among 12 healthy donors, some 14 Susac syndrome patients and 15 or so multiple sclerosis patients. Beyond this particular receptor, the publication reports: Susac syndrome CD8+ repertoires showed clonal expansion, highest in CD8+ TEMRA cells and greater in clinically active than remitting patients. Looking at Susac-specific public clones, the researchers identified some 15 in the total CD8+ repertoire and five in the CD8+ TEMRA repertoire. The TCR sequencing and HLA analysis was acknowledged to have included a relatively small number of individuals.

Peripheral blood CD8+ and CD4+ T cells from healthy donors, Susac syndrome patients and multiple sclerosis patients were profiled by high-throughput TCR beta sequencing. Susac syndrome patients met recently defined diagnostic criteria for definite or probable disease. Bulk CD8+ and CD4+ T cells were purified magnetically by negative isolation, whereas CD8+ TEMRA cells were enriched by FACS. Blood was collected in EDTA tubes and processed within 24 hours, with PBMCs isolated through density gradient centrifugation. PBMCs intended for TCR sequencing were frozen in liquid nitrogen and were later thawed in a 37 degrees C water bath. A purity of at least 90% was achieved for sorted or isolated CD4+, CD8+ and CD8+ TEMRA cells. RNA was extracted using the RNeasy kit, and about 0.45 to 1 ug of the RNA was reverse transcribed with random hexamers. The immunoSEQ multiplex PCR assay, covering 54 Vbeta and 13 Jbeta segments, was used to amplify TCR beta CDR3 regions. To correct PCR amplification bias, a synthetic template baseline was used for both primer optimization and computational correction. On the authors' methods: Only productive sequences were kept, with reads annotated to V, D and J genes according to IMGT and analyzed in immunoSEQ Analyzer. Clonality was calculated as one minus the Shannon entropy normalized by log2 of the number of productive unique sequences. For each patient and control, public and private clones were evaluated among the 100 most prevalent clones. Susac-specific clones were defined as absent from healthy and MS cohorts, over a thousand published viral clones and other ImmuneACCESS disease sequences. Clones were called with MiXCR by TCRdb after fastp trimmed the public reads at Q25, and only in-frame beta chains were retained. Rows are combined by CDR3 protein, so each entry shows the most common genes and DNA. The V and J calls, along with clone size, are taken from TCRdb and not from the paper's own processing. The sample has roughly 76,000 distinct CDR3 sequences on record, approximately 95% of them singletons. The biggest ten clones account for 0.45% of the sample.

Based on the germline V gene (reference sequence), the CDR1 and CDR2 sequences are DFQATT and SNEGSKA. V is trimmed back by 1 base and J by 4 bases, and the junction contains 8 bases that no gene match accounts for. Including cysteine and phenylalanine, the CDR3 has 15 amino acids. The sequence is cut down to CDR3 DNA, 45 bases in frame from base 1. Notes on this clonotype: Which antigen it targets is not known. No base quality information exists; no much larger clone differs at one position.

Sequencing was done on a sample of CD8+ T cells from PBMCs. The receptor's source is a human donor with Susac syndrome. The sequence joins TRBV20-1 to TRBJ2-7, and TRBD2 matches 9 of the central bases. The CDR3 here reads CSARALSGSPYEQYF. The DNA reads TGCAGTGCTAGAGCCCTTAGCGGGAGTCCTTACGAGCAGTACTTC.